This TCR beta chain was sequenced during a study of shared clonotypes between healthy human individuals. Study processing details: With immunoSEQ giving junction-only sequences and no quality scores, filtering differed. Assay: immunoSEQ multiplex PCR; the TCRdb copy retains only in-frame clones and omits some. Clone size and the V and J calls come from that table; the DNA yielded D and trimming. The profile shows more than 2,000,000 clones, approximately 92% of them singletons. CD45RA-negative memory and CD45RA+ naive subsets were split from the CD4+ cells. Comments on this clone: The antigen is undetermined.

Per germline, CDR1 MNHEY and CDR2 SMNVEV (reference sequence). Germline trimming cut 5 bases from V and 3 bases from J; bases unmatched to any gene: 7. The CDR3 extends over 16 amino acids. The study, taken as a whole, reports: Owing to a small donor count, the genetic and exposure-history diversity represented was limited. Specimens sampled were limited to blood, with tissue repertoires likely differing.

The sample consisted of naive CD4+ T cells sorted from blood. The subset: CD45RA+ positively selected. This rearrangement joins TRBV27 to TRBJ2-2, with 9 positions matching TRBD2. This clonotype originated in a man younger than 35 in good health. CDR3 sequence reads: CASSNLAGRYTGELFF. CDR3 DNA sequence: TGTGCCAGCAGTAATCTAGCGGGAAGATACACCGGGGAGCTGTTTTTT.